Listed below are T cell receptor beta chains from one sample, sequenced in a study of OX40 agonist ivuxolimab in advanced cancers. Here immunoSEQ multiplex PCR was the method, and the copy in TCRdb shows in-frame clones only, minus some. The repertoire holds about 83,000 clones, with around 90% as singletons. This sample comprised CD4+ or CD8+ T cells sorted from blood, obtained in a trial of the OX40 agonist ivuxolimab. These receptors originate from an adult with an advanced solid tumor such as melanoma, head and neck, liver or kidney cancer. Each CDR3 is given with its conserved first and last residue. Each record gives: V gene, D gene, J gene, clone size, CDR3 DNA, CDR3 protein. D genes are given only for firm matches. Clone sizes are given selectively: once, few, many, or a class where the clone is expanded.

V gene: TRBV7-8; D gene: TRBD2; J gene: TRBJ2-1; clone size: -; CDR3 DNA: TGTGCCAGCAGCTTTCTAGCGGACTCCTACAATGAGCAGTTCTTC; CDR3 protein: CASSFLADSYNEQFF
V gene: TRBV4-2; D gene: TRBD1; J gene: TRBJ2-7; clone size: -; CDR3 DNA: TGTGCCAGCAGCCAAGATCCATCACAGGGGGAATCCTACGAGCAGTACTTC; CDR3 protein: CASSQDPSQGESYEQYF
V gene: TRBV30; D gene: -; J gene: TRBJ2-2; clone size: once; CDR3 DNA: TGTGCCTGGAGTGTAGCGGGTCCCGGGGAGCTGTTTTTT; CDR3 protein: CAWSVAGPGELFF
V gene: TRBV4-2; D gene: -; J gene: TRBJ2-6; clone size: -; CDR3 DNA: TGTGCCAGCGCGGGGACGGAGGGCTCTGGGGCCAACGTCCTGACTTTC; CDR3 protein: CASAGTEGSGANVLTF
V gene: TRBV6-5; D gene: -; J gene: TRBJ1-6; clone size: -; CDR3 DNA: TGTGCCAGCAGTTACGAACCCAATTCACCCCTCCACTTT; CDR3 protein: CASSYEPNSPLHF
V gene: TRBV6-5; D gene: TRBD2; J gene: TRBJ2-1; clone size: -; CDR3 DNA: TGTGCCAGCAGTTCGGGACTAGCTTGGAATGAGCAGTTCTTC; CDR3 protein: CASSSGLAWNEQFF
V gene: TRBV27; D gene: -; J gene: TRBJ2-5; clone size: -; CDR3 DNA: TGTGCCAGCAGTTTATCTATTGCGAAGGGGGAGACCCAGTACTTC; CDR3 protein: CASSLSIAKGETQYF
V gene: TRBV2; D gene: -; J gene: TRBJ2-4; clone size: -; CDR3 DNA: TGTGCCAGCGCTAGCCTAGCCAAAAACATTCAGTACTTC; CDR3 protein: CASASLAKNIQYF
V gene: TRBV6-5; D gene: -; J gene: TRBJ1-1; clone size: -; CDR3 DNA: TGTGCCAGCAGTTGGAATATTTTGATGAACACTGAAGCTTTCTTT; CDR3 protein: CASSWNILMNTEAFF
V gene: TRBV23-1; D gene: -; J gene: TRBJ2-1; clone size: -; CDR3 DNA: TGCGCCAGCGGTGGAAGATACAATGAGCAGTTCTTC; CDR3 protein: CASGGRYNEQFF
V gene: TRBV6-6; D gene: -; J gene: TRBJ2-3; clone size: -; CDR3 DNA: TGTGCCAGCAGTAACTCAGGGTTGGGGCCAGATACGCAGTATTTT; CDR3 protein: CASSNSGLGPDTQYF
V gene: TRBV4-1; D gene: -; J gene: TRBJ1-5; clone size: -; CDR3 DNA: TGCGCCAGCAGCCAAGAAAATTTCCAGCCCCAGCATTTT; CDR3 protein: CASSQENFQPQHF
V gene: TRBV19; D gene: -; J gene: TRBJ1-6; clone size: -; CDR3 DNA: TGTGCCAGCATGGACAGAGAGTGGTCGAATTCACCCCTCCACTTT; CDR3 protein: CASMDREWSNSPLHF
V gene: TRBV4-3; D gene: -; J gene: TRBJ1-5; clone size: -; CDR3 DNA: TGCGCCAGCAGCCAAGATTTTTCAGGGGAGCATCAGCCCCAGCATTTT; CDR3 protein: CASSQDFSGEHQPQHF
V gene: TRBV28; D gene: -; J gene: TRBJ1-2; clone size: -; CDR3 DNA: TGTGCCAGCAGTCCAATCCTCTTGTTTGGCTACACCTTC; CDR3 protein: CASSPILLFGYTF
V gene: TRBV4-2; D gene: -; J gene: TRBJ2-3; clone size: -; CDR3 DNA: TGTGCCAGCAGCCAAGACAGAACGCCAGATACGCAGTATTTT; CDR3 protein: CASSQDRTPDTQYF
V gene: TRBV28; D gene: TRBD1; J gene: TRBJ2-7; clone size: -; CDR3 DNA: TGTGCCAGCAGTCCTAGACAGGGCGGCGAGCAGTACTTC; CDR3 protein: CASSPRQGGEQYF
V gene: TRBV27; D gene: TRBD1; J gene: TRBJ1-2; clone size: -; CDR3 DNA: TGTGCCAGCAGTTTTATCGGGACAGCCTTAGCTAACTATGGCTACACCTTC; CDR3 protein: CASSFIGTALANYGYTF
V gene: TRBV4-3; D gene: -; J gene: TRBJ2-3; clone size: -; CDR3 DNA: TGCGCCAGCAGCCCATATAGAGACGGCCCCTATACGCAGTATTTT; CDR3 protein: CASSPYRDGPYTQYF
V gene: TRBV6-5; D gene: TRBD2; J gene: TRBJ2-1; clone size: -; CDR3 DNA: TGTGCCAGCAGTTACTCGGCGGGAGAAGAATACAATGAGCAGTTCTTC; CDR3 protein: CASSYSAGEEYNEQFF
V gene: TRBV4-2; D gene: -; J gene: TRBJ2-3; clone size: -; CDR3 DNA: TGTGCCAGCAGCCAAGATAGAGGGGGGGGCGCAGATACGCAGTATTTT; CDR3 protein: CASSQDRGGGADTQYF
V gene: TRBV6-6; D gene: -; J gene: TRBJ1-5; clone size: -; CDR3 DNA: TGTGCCAGCAGGAACCATAACAGGTATAGCAATCAGCCCCAGCATTTT; CDR3 protein: CASRNHNRYSNQPQHF
V gene: TRBV6-1; D gene: -; J gene: TRBJ2-1; clone size: once; CDR3 DNA: TGTGCCAGCAGTGAATTCAAGGGGGAGGGGTTGGATGAGCAGTTCTTC; CDR3 protein: CASSEFKGEGLDEQFF
V gene: TRBV13; D gene: -; J gene: TRBJ1-5; clone size: -; CDR3 DNA: TGTGCCAGCAGCTTCAGGGGTGAGCCCCAGCATTTT; CDR3 protein: CASSFRGEPQHF